This section outlines one T cell receptor (beta chain) sequence together with its context. The sample belongs to a study of blood T cell repertoires in COVID-19. Across the whole study: Samples came from the United States, Italy and Spain, spanning acute and convalescent COVID-19.

Trimming at V came to 5 bases and at J to 1 base, leaving 0 bases not matched to a gene. The CDR3 spans 13 residues. Per germline, CDR1 SGHRS and CDR2 YFSETQ. As handled by the study authors: Amplification from reference gene primers served as the basis for estimated nucleated cell counts. Profiled with immunoSEQ multiplex PCR; TCRdb holds only in-frame clones, not every one. V and J calls and clone size are those listed in that table; D and trimming were worked out from the DNA. The data hold 190,000 or so clones, with roughly 84% observed a single time. Sample: peripheral blood. The chain recombines TRBV5-1 with TRBJ1-1; 9 bases are shared with TRBD1. The sequence was collected from a woman aged 80 or over with acute or convalescent COVID-19. CDR3 DNA sequence: TGCGCCAGCAGGGACAGGGGGAACACTGAAGCTTTCTTT. Encoded protein: CASRDRGNTEAFF.